This TCR beta chain was observed in a study of T-cell memory formation after mild COVID-19. The CDR3 consists of 14 residues. From germline, CDR1 is SGHRS and CDR2 YFSETQ. Deletions cut 1 base from V and 1 base from J, with 6 bases between. Via MiXCR, TCRdb re-called the 5' RACE reads, giving one row per CDR3 protein. The data show about 140,000 distinct CDR3 sequences, more than 12% seen once. The rearrangement links TRBV5-1 to TRBJ2-1; D remains unclear. The sequencing input was PBMCs or a T cell subset sorted from them (not recorded which). The TCR sequence derives from an adult woman who had mild COVID-19 (a few samples of this study predate the infection). Cell type and time point are not known. The chain's CDR3 is CASSLMGSYNEQFF. DNA for the CDR3: TGCGCCAGCAGCTTGATGGGATCCTACAATGAGCAGTTCTTC.